These 27 T cell receptor beta chains were sequenced from one sample in a study of response to subunit inactivated influenza vaccine. From the RT-PCR reads, TCRdb called clonotypes with MiXCR, one entry per CDR3 protein. The table lists 610,000 or so distinct CDR3 sequences, 14% of them singletons. This specimen consisted of PBMCs from blood, obtained about 13 days after vaccination. These receptors were obtained from a man aged 50 or older who received an inactivated influenza vaccine.

This clonotype was picked up many times. This chain joins TRBV6-2 or TRBV6-3 and TRBJ2-7; no reliable D call. The CDR3 length is 13 residues. Deletions cut 0 bases from V and 3 bases from J, with 6 bases between. Per germline, CDR1 MNHEY and CDR2 SVGEGT. The CDR3 bases are TGTGCCAGCAGTTACTCGACACTCTACGAGCAGTACTTC. Protein: CASSYSTLYEQYF.

This clonotype has a count of ten or more. The V call is TRBV7-2, the J call TRBJ1-1, with a possible D match to TRBD1 (5 bases). V lost 5 bases and J 5 bases, leaving 12 bases between the germline ends. The CDR3 totals 13 residues. The germline CDR1 and CDR2 sequences are SGHTA and FQGNSA. The CDR3 DNA reads as TGTGCCAGCAGCAGAGGGGCGCGGACTGAAGCTTTCTTT. It specifies CASSRGARTEAFF. Looking up the rest from reference TRBV7-2 and TRBJ1-1 gives the full variable domain: GAGVSQSPSNKVTEKGKDVELRCDPISGHTALYWYRQSLGQGLEFLIYFQGNSAPDKSGLPSDRFSAERTGGSVSTLTIQRTQQEDSAVYLCASSRGARTEAFFGQGTRLTVV.

This clonotype was found a few times. This chain links TRBV19 with TRBJ1-1; D remains unclear. The CDR3 contains 13 residues. V gave up 7 bases and J gave up 1 base, with 10 bases separating them. CDR1 and CDR2 (germline): LNHDA, SQIVND (reference sequence). CDR3 coding DNA: TGTGCCAGTAAGCTAGGGAGGAACACTGAAGCTTTCTTT. Amino acids: CASKLGRNTEAFF.

This chain uses TRBV9 with TRBJ1-4; D gene uncertain. V was clipped by 2 bases and J by 3 bases, with 14 bases between them. Germline CDR1 SGDLS, CDR2 YYNGEE. The CDR3 extends over 16 amino acids. The CDR3 protein is CASSVSGRGPNEKLFF. CDR3 in DNA: TGTGCCAGCAGCGTGAGTGGTAGAGGGCCTAATGAAAAACTGTTTTTT.

CDR3 bases: TGCGCCAGCAGCTTGGGGGCGACTAGCGGGGTTAGAGGCGAGCAGTACTTC. This sequence encodes CASSLGATSGVRGEQYF. The V gene is TRBV5-1, the J gene TRBJ2-7, with 11 positions matching TRBD2. The CDR3 is 17 residues long. From germline, CDR1 is SGHRS and CDR2 YFSETQ. The J segment lost 6 bases and the V segment lost 0 bases, leaving 11 bases of the junction unmatched.

This clonotype has at least ten counts. This rearrangement joins TRBV10-3 to TRBJ1-2; unclear D gene. This CDR3 has 12 amino acids. With 10 bases removed from V and 4 bases from J, the gap between germline ends came to 13 bases. The germline CDR1 and CDR2 sequences are ENHRY and SYGVKD. The CDR3 DNA is TGTGCCACCGAGGACGGATCCTATGGCTACACCTTC. It encodes CATEDGSYGYTF.

This chain uses TRBV5-6 with TRBJ2-1; unclear D gene. Trimming pared 0 bases from V and 5 bases from J, leaving 9 bases between. Looked up from germline, CDR1 is SGHDT and CDR2 is YYEEEE. The CDR3 spans 14 residues. In DNA form, the CDR3 reads TGTGCCAGCAGCTTGGGACCAAATGACAATGAGCAGTTCTTC. Its translation is CASSLGPNDNEQFF.

In its sample, this clonotype was seen a few times. The J gene is TRBJ1-4, the V gene TRBV6-1; 8 positions agree with TRBD1. This CDR3 has 14 residues. J lost 8 bases, V lost 6 bases, and 8 bases had no gene match. CDR1 and CDR2 from the germline V gene are MNHNS and SASEGT. For the CDR3, the DNA is TGTGCCAGCAGGACAGGGGATGAATTCGAAAAACTGTTTTTT. This sequence encodes CASRTGDEFEKLFF.

This clonotype was picked up many times. The chain couples TRBV24-1 to TRBJ2-7; 9 nucleotides agree with TRBD2. The CDR3 length is 17 residues. Germline CDR1 and CDR2: KGHDR and SFDVKD. The V gene end was trimmed by 7 bases and the J gene end by 1 base; junction bases not matched to a gene: 13. The CDR3 bases are TGTGCCACCAGCCCCGGAGCGGGGGGTCCAGAATCCTACGAGCAGTACTTC. Protein: CATSPGAGGPESYEQYF.

The chain links TRBV11-2 to TRBJ1-2, with 12 bases lining up with TRBD1. The CDR3 spans 15 residues. Losses at the gene ends were 0 bases for V and 8 bases for J; bases not matched to a gene: 4. Germline-derived CDR1 and CDR2 are SGHAT and FQNNGV. The CDR3 spells CASSLEGQGAIGYTF. The CDR3 DNA follows: TGTGCCAGCAGCTTAGAGGGACAGGGGGCTATCGGCTACACCTTC.

This clonotype was counted many times. The CDR3 loop is CASREDTTRRIEQFF. The CDR3 region has the DNA TGTGCCAGCAGAGAGGACACAACCCGGCGGATTGAGCAGTTCTTC. This chain uses TRBV2 with TRBJ2-1, with TRBD1 as a possible D gene (5 bases). The ends were cut back, 6 bases at V and 9 bases at J, with 21 bases in the middle. Germline V gives CDR1 SNHLY, CDR2 FYNNEI. The CDR3 has 15 residues.

This clonotype has just a few counts. This sequence joins TRBV6-2 or TRBV6-3 and TRBJ1-6; D is unclear. The CDR3 covers 12 residues. CDR1 is MNHEY, CDR2 SVGEGT, per germline. With 7 bases removed from V and 7 bases from J, the gap between germline ends came to 8 bases. In DNA, the CDR3 is TGTGCCAGCAAACCGGGAAATTCACCCCTCCACTTT. Amino acid sequence: CASKPGNSPLHF.

This rearrangement joins TRBV10-3 to TRBJ2-1; 11 bases agree with TRBD2. The length of the CDR3 is 14 residues. Germline CDR1 reads ENHRY; CDR2 reads SYGVKD. Losses at the gene ends were 3 bases for V and 7 bases for J; bases not matched to a gene: 2. The CDR3, as DNA: TGTGCCATCAGTGAAGTAGCGGGAGGGAATGAGCAGTTCTTC. Translating gives CAISEVAGGNEQFF.

The chain employs TRBV4-2 and TRBJ1-1, with 7 bases matching TRBD1. CDR3 length equals 13 residues. Germline V gives CDR1 LGHNA, CDR2 YNFKEQ. With 2 bases clipped from V and 10 bases from J, the junction kept 7 bases outside the gene matches. The CDR3 protein is CASSQPPGQRAFF. DNA of the CDR3: TGTGCCAGCAGCCAACCTCCGGGACAGCGAGCTTTCTTT.

This clonotype was counted between two and nine times. The V gene is TRBV18, the J gene TRBJ2-6, with D hard to call. In germline, CDR1 is KGHSH, CDR2 LQKENI. The CDR3 has 18 amino acids. The ends were cut back, 1 base at V and 0 bases at J, with 13 bases in the middle. Here the CDR3 reads CASSPRRSPSSGANVLTF. The CDR3 DNA sequence: TGTGCCAGCTCACCACGGAGATCACCCTCCTCTGGGGCCAACGTCCTGACTTTC.

This clonotype has a count of ten or more. The chain has TRBV19 and TRBJ2-7; D is tentatively TRBD1 or TRBD2 (5 bases each). The CDR3 consists of 14 residues. Trimming shortened V by 8 bases and J by 7 bases, and 21 bases separated the two germline ends. CDR1 and CDR2 from the germline V gene are LNHDA and SQIVND (reference sequence). CDR3 sequence reads: CASGPGTLLREQYF. CDR3 sequence (DNA): TGTGCCAGTGGGCCAGGGACCCTTTTGAGAGAGCAGTACTTC.

The rearrangement uses TRBV19 and TRBJ1-2; D might be TRBD1 (6 bases). Trimming pared 10 bases from V and 0 bases from J, leaving 12 bases between. The V gene's germline CDR1 is LNHDA and CDR2 SQIVND (reference sequence). The CDR3 runs 13 residues. CDR3 bases: TGTGCCACCCGGACAGAAACTAACTATGGCTACACCTTC. Its translation: CATRTETNYGYTF.

On this clonotype: This could be a read error, since a much larger clone is one nucleotide away. The chain combines TRBV10-2 with TRBJ2-5; 11 nucleotides match TRBD2. The CDR3 extends over 17 amino acids. With 4 bases clipped from V and 6 bases from J, the junction kept 13 bases outside the gene matches. CDR1 WSHSY and CDR2 SAAADI come from the germline V gene. Here the CDR3 DNA reads TGCGCCAGCAGTGGTAGCGGGGGGGCCTTCCTCCCAAAGACCCAGTACTTC. This gives the protein CASSGSGGAFLPKTQYF.

A few counts support this clonotype. The chain couples TRBV4-2 to TRBJ2-5; D assignment may be TRBD1 or TRBD2 (5 bases each). The germline V and J ends were trimmed by 4 bases and 7 bases, with 19 bases remaining between them. Germline CDR1 is LGHNA and CDR2 is YNFKEQ. This CDR3 contains 15 residues. CDR3 sequence: CASSPDVGHRGTQYF. The DNA of the CDR3 is TGTGCCAGCAGCCCCGACGTAGGACATCGGGGGACCCAGTACTTC.

There are a few counts of this clonotype. The rearrangement joins TRBV20-1 to TRBJ2-3; TRBD2 matches 8 bases. The CDR3 is 16 amino acids. Germline CDR1 reads DFQATT; CDR2 reads SNEGSKA (reference sequence). Trimming took 7 bases from V and 2 from J; bases not matched to a gene: 14. DNA of the CDR3: TGCAGTGGTAGGCCCTTTAGCGGGACCCCCACAGATACGCAGTATTTT. Encoded protein: CSGRPFSGTPTDTQYF.

In this sample, this clonotype turned up a few times. The chain has TRBV5-1 and TRBJ2-5; 8 bases fit TRBD1. This CDR3 is built from 15 residues. CDR1 and CDR2 from the germline V gene are SGHRS and YFSETQ. V gave up 1 base and J gave up 4 bases; unmatched junction bases: 6. This CDR3 is CASSLSQGARETQYF. The CDR3 nucleotides are TGCGCCAGCAGCTTGAGTCAGGGGGCGAGAGAGACCCAGTACTTC. Filled out from reference TRBV5-1 and TRBJ2-5, the complete variable domain reads KAGVTQTPRYLIKTRGQQVTLSCSPISGHRSVSWYQQTPGQGLQFLFEYFSETQRNKGNFPGRFSGRQFSNSRSEMNVSTLELGDSALYLCASSLSQGARETQYFGPGTRLLVL.

This chain links TRBV7-2 with TRBJ1-2; 10 bases line up with TRBD1. The V and J ends lost 6 bases and 7 bases, in that order; junction bases with no gene match: 5. The germline V gene has CDR1 SGHTA and CDR2 FQGNSA. The CDR3 sequence is 13 residues long. The CDR3 DNA follows: TGTGCCAGCAGATCCGGGACAGGGGCTGGCTACACCTTC. This encodes CASRSGTGAGYTF.

The chain's CDR3 is CASQGGFSYEQYF. In nucleotides, the CDR3 is TGTGCCAGTCAGGGGGGCTTCTCCTACGAGCAGTACTTC. The chain uses TRBV19 and TRBJ2-7; a weak D match, TRBD1 (7 bases). Germline CDR1 and CDR2: LNHDA and SQIVND (reference sequence). V lost 8 bases and J 0 bases, leaving 11 bases between the germline ends. CDR3 length: 13 residues.

The V call is TRBV9, the J call TRBJ2-2; TRBD1 is a possible D gene (6 bases). The V end was cut by 4 bases, the J end by 5 bases, with 12 bases between. The length of the CDR3 is 14 residues. The germline V gene has CDR1 SGDLS and CDR2 YYNGEE. Here the CDR3 reads CASSPQTGTGELFF. The DNA for the CDR3 is TGTGCCAGCAGCCCCCAAACAGGGACCGGGGAGCTGTTTTTT.

This clonotype has only a few counts. The chain employs TRBV7-9 and TRBJ1-6, with 8 bases matching TRBD1. CDR3 length: 14 residues. J lost 9 bases, V lost 6 bases, and 7 bases had no gene match. Germline lookup yields CDR1 SEHNR and CDR2 FQNEAQ (reference sequence). This CDR3 reads CASSPGQESSPLHF. The CDR3 coding sequence is TGTGCCAGCAGTCCGGGACAGGAAAGTTCACCCCTCCACTTT. Together with reference TRBV7-9 and TRBJ1-6, the CDR3 gives the full variable domain: DTGVSQNPRHKITKRGQNVTFRCDPISEHNRLYWYRQTLGQGPEFLTYFQNEAQLEKSRLLSDRFSAERPKGSFSTLEIQRTEQGDSAMYLCASSPGQESSPLHFGNGTRLTVT.

This sequence joins TRBV7-7 and TRBJ2-2, with TRBD2 as a possible D gene (5 bases). With 4 bases removed from V and 7 bases from J, the gap between germline ends came to 7 bases. Germline assignment: CDR1 SSHAT and CDR2 FNYEAQ (reference sequence). This CDR3 contains 12 residues. CDR3 region: CASSSEVGELFF. The CDR3, as DNA: TGTGCCAGCAGCTCGGAGGTCGGGGAGCTGTTTTTT.

In DNA form, the CDR3 reads TGTGCCAGCTCACCCAAGACAGAGAACACTGAAGCTTTCTTT. This codes for CASSPKTENTEAFF. V and J are TRBV18 and TRBJ1-1, with D possibly TRBD1 on 5 matching bases. Germline V gene sequence: CDR1 KGHSH, CDR2 LQKENI. V was clipped by 3 bases and J by 1 base, with 9 bases between them. The CDR3 contains 14 residues. The full variable domain, completed using reference TRBV18 and TRBJ1-1, is NAGVMQNPRHLVRRRGQEARLRCSPMKGHSHVYWYRQLPEEGLKFMVYLQKENIIDESGMPKERFSAEFPKEGPSILRIQQVVRGDSAAYFCASSPKTENTEAFFGQGTRLTVV.